Below, 20 T cell receptor beta chains from the same sample are listed, as sequenced in a study of shared clonotypes between healthy human individuals. Terminally differentiated effector memory CD45RA+ cells were excluded from the naive CD8 cells, which were CD45RO-negative and positively selected for CCR7. Clones were sequenced by immunoSEQ multiplex PCR, and TCRdb holds only the in-frame ones, with some missing. Altogether some 2 million clones are present, about 95% being singletons, with the ten largest covering around 1.1%. Sequencing was done on a sample of naive CD8+ T cells sorted from blood. The receptors stem from a man between 18 and 35 years old in good health.

V gene TRBV7-2 combines with J gene TRBJ2-7; 13 nucleotides agree with TRBD2. This CDR3 region has 15 residues. The germline gives CDR1 SGHTA, CDR2 FQGNSA. The ends lost 5 bases at V and 3 bases at J; junction bases unmatched: 4. CDR3 sequence reads: CASSPRTSGGYEQYF. As DNA, the CDR3 is TGTGCCAGCAGCCCGAGGACTAGCGGGGGCTACGAGCAGTACTTC.

This chain uses TRBV28 with TRBJ1-2; no reliable D call. The CDR3 is made up of 14 amino acids. The germline V gene encodes CDR1 MDHEN and CDR2 SYDVKM. The germline V and J ends were trimmed by 7 bases and 4 bases, with 16 bases remaining between them. This CDR3 reads CASTSAAGSYGYTF. CDR3 DNA: TGTGCCAGCACCTCCGCGGCGGGTAGCTATGGCTACACCTTC.

The V gene is TRBV5-5, the J gene TRBJ2-7; 7 nucleotides agree with TRBD2. V was pared by 4 bases and J by 2 bases, with 6 bases of the junction left unmatched. Germline V CDR1 and CDR2: SGHKS, YYEKEE (reference sequence). This CDR3 comprises 14 residues. The CDR3 DNA is TGTGCCAGCAGCGGCGGGACTACCACCTACGAGCAGTACTTC. Its translation: CASSGGTTTYEQYF.

In the case of this clone: Additional DNA sequences in this sample encode the identical CDR3. The V and J genes are TRBV7-9 and TRBJ2-3; tentative D call: TRBD2 (6 bases). The V and J ends lost 5 bases and 6 bases respectively, with 12 bases between them. The CDR3 runs to 13 residues. CDR1 SEHNR and CDR2 FQNEAQ come from the germline V gene (reference sequence). The CDR3 DNA follows: TGTGCCAGCAGCCCAAGTGGGGGGGATACGCAGTATTTT. Residues: CASSPSGGDTQYF. Filled out from reference TRBV7-9 and TRBJ2-3, the complete variable domain reads DTGVSQNPRHKITKRGQNVTFRCDPISEHNRLYWYRQTLGQGPEFLTYFQNEAQLEKSRLLSDRFSAERPKGSFSTLEIQRTEQGDSAMYLCASSPSGGDTQYFGPGTRLTVL.

This chain links TRBV12-2 with TRBJ1-5; the table's D call, TRBD1, was not checked against the DNA. TRBV12-2 is flagged as a pseudogene. CDR3 length: 17 amino acids. The CDR3 reads CASRFTTGSSSNQPQHF. The CDR3 nucleotides are TGTGCAAGTCGCTTCACGACAGGATCCTCTAGCAATCAGCCCCAGCATTTT.

The CDR3 protein is CASSYYRVDTEAFF. In DNA form, the CDR3 reads TGTGCCAGCAGCTATTACAGGGTTGACACTGAAGCTTTCTTT. The genes are TRBV5-6 and TRBJ1-1, with D possibly TRBD1 on 6 matching bases. This CDR3 has 14 residues. V lost 3 bases, J lost 3 bases, and 12 bases lay in between. Germline V gene sequence: CDR1 SGHDT, CDR2 YYEEEE.

V gene TRBV25-1 combines with J gene TRBJ2-7; D unresolved. This CDR3 comprises 13 residues. The V gene lost 5 bases and the J gene lost 1 base, with 9 bases spanning the gap. Germline V gives CDR1 MGHDK, CDR2 SYGVNS. CDR3 sequence: CASSRTVSYEQYF. CDR3 nucleotide sequence: TGTGCCAGCAGTAGGACGGTATCCTACGAGCAGTACTTC.

The CDR3, as DNA: TGTGCCACCGAGGTTGGACAGGGTGAGAACACCGGGGAGCTGTTTTTT. Amino acid sequence: CATEVGQGENTGELFF. This chain links TRBV2 with TRBJ2-2; 8 nucleotides line up with TRBD1. The germline CDR1 and CDR2 sequences are SNHLY and FYNNEI. This CDR3 has 16 amino acids. V trimming: 10 bases; J trimming: 1 base; junction bases outside the gene matches: 11.

The chain is built from TRBV6-5 and TRBJ1-6, with D tentatively TRBD1 (5 bases). Germline-derived CDR1 and CDR2 are MNHEY and SVGAGI. The CDR3 is 14 amino acids. V lost 2 bases to trimming and J lost 11 bases, with 13 bases between them. CDR3 residues: CASSYDRLGPPLHF. The CDR3 DNA reads TGTGCCAGCAGTTACGACAGATTGGGGCCACCCCTCCACTTT.

This clone was seen a single time. The chain is built from TRBV5-6 and TRBJ2-2; D ambiguous. The CDR3 consists of 15 residues. CDR1 and CDR2 from the germline V gene are SGHDT and YYEEEE. V was shortened by 0 bases and J by 0 bases, with 6 bases between the two germline ends. The CDR3 protein is CASSLGAANTGELFF. Here the CDR3 DNA reads TGTGCCAGCAGCTTGGGCGCCGCGAACACCGGGGAGCTGTTTTTT.

Note on this clone: Distinct nucleotide sequences in the sample also encode this CDR3. This chain uses TRBV27 with TRBJ1-6; D may be TRBD1 (5 bases). V was trimmed by 3 bases and J by 2 bases, leaving 8 bases between them. This CDR3 region has 15 residues. Looked up from germline, CDR1 is MNHEY and CDR2 is SMNVEV (reference sequence). CDR3 sequence reads: CASSFTGPYNSPLHF. The DNA of the CDR3 is TGTGCCAGCAGTTTCACGGGACCCTATAATTCACCCCTCCACTTT.

Comments on this clone: Additional DNA sequences in this sample encode the identical CDR3. J is TRBJ2-3 and V is TRBV2; TRBD2 matches at 10 bases. There are 14 residues in the CDR3. Unmatched junction bases numbered 6, after V lost 6 bases and J lost 6 bases. CDR1 SNHLY and CDR2 FYNNEI come from the germline V gene. The CDR3 sequence: CASRLAGGTDTQYF. The CDR3 coding sequence is TGTGCCAGCAGATTAGCGGGGGGTACGGATACGCAGTATTTT.

This clone was observed a single time. This chain links TRBV7-9 with TRBJ1-2, with D uncertain. Germline loops: CDR1 SEHNR, CDR2 FQNEAQ (reference sequence). The CDR3 is 12 residues long. V was shortened by 3 bases and J by 8 bases, with 10 bases between the two germline ends. The CDR3 here is CASSFDPRGYTF. The CDR3, as DNA: TGTGCCAGCAGCTTTGACCCCCGAGGCTACACCTTC.

The chain uses TRBV11-2 and TRBJ2-5; TRBD2 might be the D (5 bases). Germline lookup yields CDR1 SGHAT and CDR2 FQNNGV. This CDR3 spans 16 amino acids. Trimming took off 7 bases at V and 5 bases at J, with 23 bases between the two ends. CDR3 nucleotides: TGTGCCAGCACATTGGGTTCGGGGTTACTTGGGGAGACCCAGTACTTC. It codes for CASTLGSGLLGETQYF.

The V gene is TRBV4-3, the J gene TRBJ2-7; a possible D gene is TRBD1 (6 bases). With 1 base removed from V and 5 bases from J, the gap between germline ends came to 12 bases. Germline V CDR1 and CDR2: LGHNA, YSLEER. The CDR3 runs 14 residues. The CDR3 here is CASSQGGGVNEQYF. CDR3 sequence (DNA): TGCGCCAGCAGCCAAGGAGGGGGAGTCAACGAGCAGTACTTC.

The chain employs TRBV2 and TRBJ1-6; TRBD1 matches 8 bases. The J segment lost 4 bases and the V segment lost 4 bases, leaving 3 bases of the junction unmatched. The germline V gene has CDR1 SNHLY and CDR2 FYNNEI. The CDR3 extends over 15 amino acids. DNA for the CDR3: TGTGCCAGCAGTGGAGGACAGGGATATAATTCACCCCTCCACTTT. Amino acid sequence: CASSGGQGYNSPLHF. The full variable domain, in which reference TRBV2 and TRBJ1-6 provide the parts outside the CDR3, is EPEVTQTPSHQVTQMGQEVILRCVPISNHLYFYWYRQILGQKVEFLVSFYNNEISEKSEIFDDQFSVERPDGSNFTLKIRSTKLEDSAMYFCASSGGQGYNSPLHFGNGTRLTVT.

The chain recombines TRBV5-6 with TRBJ2-7; 7 bases agree with TRBD1. This CDR3 has 14 amino acids. V lost 5 bases and J lost 2; bases outside the gene matches: 7. The V gene's germline CDR1 is SGHDT and CDR2 YYEEEE. CDR3 nucleotides: TGTGCCAGCAGGCTTCGGGACAGTACCTACGAGCAGTACTTC. It yields the protein CASRLRDSTYEQYF.

The CDR3 DNA follows: TGTGCCAGCAACATTTTACGGACTAGCGGGAGACCCGATGAGCAGTTCTTC. It encodes CASNILRTSGRPDEQFF. The rearrangement uses TRBV27 and TRBJ2-1; 13 nucleotides match TRBD2. V lost 7 bases to trimming and J lost 8 bases; unmatched junction nucleotides: 14. CDR3 size: 17 residues. Germline CDR1 MNHEY, CDR2 SMNVEV (reference sequence).

V usage is TRBV7-8 and J usage is TRBJ2-1, with 12 bases fitting TRBD2. Germline CDR1 SGHVS, CDR2 FQNEAQ. The ends lost 1 base at V and 1 base at J; junction bases unmatched: 5. The CDR3 spans 18 residues. The CDR3 bases are TGTGCCAGCAGCTTAGGGCTAGCGGGGGGGCGGTCCTACAATGAGCAGTTCTTC. Encoded protein: CASSLGLAGGRSYNEQFF.

The chain is built from TRBV4-3 and TRBJ2-2; TRBD2 matches 7 bases. This CDR3 spans 19 amino acids. V shed 0 bases, J shed 0 bases, and the junction held 10 bases outside the gene matches. The germline CDR1 and CDR2 sequences are LGHNA and YSLEER. This CDR3 is CASSQDRGDWMTNTGELFF. CDR3 DNA: TGCGCCAGCAGCCAAGATCGGGGGGACTGGATGACGAACACCGGGGAGCTGTTTTTT.